This TCR beta chain was observed in a study of shared T cell receptors in the human thymus. Germline V gene sequence: CDR1 SEHNR, CDR2 FQNEAQ (reference sequence). The CDR3 is 17 amino acids. Trimming shortened V by 1 base and J by 4 bases, and 17 bases separated the two germline ends. TCRdb's table, derived via immunoSEQ multiplex PCR, lists solely in-frame clones and lacks some. The table shows some 700,000 clones, with around 87% occurring only once. This same sample was also part of a study on human thymus T cells.

This chain joins TRBV7-9 and TRBJ2-1, with D possibly matching TRBD1 (6 bases). The clonotype originates from a boy younger than two with a congenital heart defect. Sequences were obtained from thymocytes. The CDR3 DNA sequence: TGTGCCAGCAGCTTAGAGGTTGTTGGACAGAAATACAATGAGCAGTTCTTC. This encodes CASSLEVVGQKYNEQFF.